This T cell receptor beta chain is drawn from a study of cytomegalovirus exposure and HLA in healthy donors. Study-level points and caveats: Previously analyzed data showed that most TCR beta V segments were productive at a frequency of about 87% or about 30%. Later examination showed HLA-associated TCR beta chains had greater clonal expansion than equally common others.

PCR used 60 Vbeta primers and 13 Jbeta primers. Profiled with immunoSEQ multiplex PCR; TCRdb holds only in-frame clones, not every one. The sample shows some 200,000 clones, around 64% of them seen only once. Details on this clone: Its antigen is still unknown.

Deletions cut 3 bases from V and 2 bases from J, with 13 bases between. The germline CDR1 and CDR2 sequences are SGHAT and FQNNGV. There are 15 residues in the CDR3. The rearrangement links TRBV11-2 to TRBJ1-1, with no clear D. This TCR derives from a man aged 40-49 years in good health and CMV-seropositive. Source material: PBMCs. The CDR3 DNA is TGTGCCAGCAGCTTCGGTCCAACGCGAAACACTGAAGCTTTCTTT. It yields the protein CASSFGPTRNTEAFF.